A single sample is the source of the 9 T cell receptor beta chains below, sequenced in a study of T-cell memory formation after mild COVID-19. TCRdb re-derived calls from the 5' RACE reads in MiXCR, one entry per CDR3 protein. Of a few hundred thousand distinct CDR3 sequences in the sample, 15% to 20% were seen once. The specimen was PBMCs or a T cell subset sorted from them (not recorded which). These receptors all come from a man aged 18 to 29 who had mild COVID-19 (a few samples of this study predate the infection). Cell type and time point are not known.

This chain links TRBV18 with TRBJ2-7; D is unresolved. The CDR3 is 14 amino acids. Germline values: CDR1 KGHSH, CDR2 LQKENI. V lost 3 bases to trimming and J lost 7 bases, with 16 bases between them. In DNA, the CDR3 is TGTGCCAGCTCACCGCCTAACGCCTCTCCAGAGCAGTACTTC. It yields the protein CASSPPNASPEQYF. Using reference TRBV18 and TRBJ2-7 for the parts outside the CDR3, the full variable domain is NAGVMQNPRHLVRRRGQEARLRCSPMKGHSHVYWYRQLPEEGLKFMVYLQKENIIDESGMPKERFSAEFPKEGPSILRIQQVVRGDSAAYFCASSPPNASPEQYFGPGTRLTVT.

The rearrangement uses TRBV10-3 and TRBJ2-1, with D perhaps matching TRBD2 (6 bases). CDR3 size: 14 residues. V lost 8 bases, J lost 7 bases, and 18 bases lay in between. CDR1 ENHRY and CDR2 SYGVKD come from the germline V gene. The CDR3 sequence: CAICGLRDFNEQFF. In DNA, the CDR3 is TGTGCCATCTGCGGGCTTAGGGACTTTAATGAGCAGTTCTTC.

Ten or more counts support this clonotype. The V and J genes are TRBV4-3 and TRBJ2-7, with 7 bases aligning to TRBD2. CDR1 is LGHNA and CDR2 is YSLEER in the germline V gene. The CDR3 has 15 residues. V lost 0 bases to trimming and J lost 0 bases; unmatched junction nucleotides: 2. CDR3: CASSQDLAASYEQYF. The CDR3 DNA follows: TGCGCCAGCAGCCAAGACCTAGCGGCCTCCTACGAGCAGTACTTC.

This clonotype is a singleton in its sample. Because the CDR3's place on the DNA is in doubt, the DNA is left out and the CDR3 is given as listed by TCRdb. V gene TRBV6-2 or TRBV6-3 combines with J gene TRBJ2-5. The CDR3 has 15 amino acids, counting both end residues. Germline CDR1 reads MNHEY; CDR2 reads SVGEGT. The CDR3 sequence is CASSTSGARQETQYF.

This chain links TRBV20-1 with TRBJ1-1; TRBD1 matches at 7 bases. The trim removed 3 bases at V and 1 base at J, leaving 5 bases unmatched. This CDR3 spans 14 amino acids. Germline V CDR1 and CDR2: DFQATT, SNEGSKA (reference sequence). CDR3 DNA sequence: TGCAGTGCTAGCCGGGACAGAACGAACACTGAAGCTTTCTTT. As protein: CSASRDRTNTEAFF.

This clonotype was counted a few times. V gene TRBV28 combines with J gene TRBJ2-3; TRBD1 aligns across 7 bases. Germline V CDR1 and CDR2: MDHEN, SYDVKM. V shed 7 bases, J shed 14 bases, and the junction held 12 bases outside the gene matches. This CDR3 contains 12 residues. CDR3 bases: TGTGCCAGCATGACCCAGGGGGATTTTTTGTATTTT. Its translation: CASMTQGDFLYF.

The rearrangement links TRBV3-1 to TRBJ2-3, with D tentatively TRBD2 (6 bases). From germline, CDR1 is LGHDT and CDR2 YNNKEL (reference sequence). V lost 1 base and J 7 bases, leaving 15 bases between the germline ends. This CDR3 is built from 15 residues. The CDR3 nucleotides read TGTGCCAGCAGCCAAGGACGGGGGAGGAGAAATACGCAGTATTTT. Translating it yields CASSQGRGRRNTQYF.

This sequence joins TRBV5-1 and TRBJ2-3; 11 nucleotides agree with TRBD2. The V and J ends lost 2 bases and 2 bases, in that order; junction bases with no gene match: 1. Germline CDR1 is SGHRS and CDR2 is YFSETQ. This CDR3 has 15 amino acids. CDR3 nucleotides: TGCGCCAGCAGCTTACTAGCGGGGGACACAGATACGCAGTATTTT. It translates to CASSLLAGDTDTQYF.

The sample holds a few counts of this clonotype. The chain employs TRBV6-2 or TRBV6-3 and TRBJ2-5; 8 bases are shared with TRBD2. Germline assignment: CDR1 MNHEY and CDR2 SVGEGT. The CDR3 totals 12 residues. J gave up 5 bases and V 11 bases, and 7 bases lay outside the gene matches. As DNA, the CDR3 is TGTGCCTCGGGGGGGGGGCCGGAGACCCAGTACTTC. Translation: CASGGGPETQYF.